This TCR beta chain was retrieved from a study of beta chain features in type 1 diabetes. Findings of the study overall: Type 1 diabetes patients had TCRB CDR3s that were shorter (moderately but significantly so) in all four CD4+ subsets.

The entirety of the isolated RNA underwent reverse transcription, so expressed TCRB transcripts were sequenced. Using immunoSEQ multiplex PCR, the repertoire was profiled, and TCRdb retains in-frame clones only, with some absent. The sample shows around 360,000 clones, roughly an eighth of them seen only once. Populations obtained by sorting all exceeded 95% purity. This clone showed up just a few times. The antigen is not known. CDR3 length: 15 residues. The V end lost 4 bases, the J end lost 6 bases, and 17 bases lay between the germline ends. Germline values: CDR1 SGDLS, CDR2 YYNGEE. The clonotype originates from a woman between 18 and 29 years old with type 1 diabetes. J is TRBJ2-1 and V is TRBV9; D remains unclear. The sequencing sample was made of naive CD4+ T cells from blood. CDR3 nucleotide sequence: TGTGCCAGCAGCTTCGGAGTTCCTGGTCTCAATGAGCAGTTCTTC. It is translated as CASSFGVPGLNEQFF.